Presented here are 17 T cell receptor beta chains from one specimen sequenced in a study of shared clonotypes between healthy human individuals. The protocol was immunoSEQ multiplex PCR, while the TCRdb copy is restricted to in-frame clones and leaves out a portion. There are some 2.1 million clones in the sample; roughly 93% occur only once, and 1.5% to 2% lies in the top ten. The naive CD8 subset, CD45RO-negative cells positively selected for CCR7, excluded terminally differentiated effector memory CD45RA+ cells. The sequenced sample consisted of naive CD8+ T cells from PBMCs. Source of these receptors: a man aged 18 to 29 in good health. Some clones in this sample may be carry-over from other donors' samples.

The chain couples TRBV7-9 to TRBJ2-6, with D perhaps matching TRBD1 (6 bases). V was shortened by 1 base and J by 8 bases, with 18 bases between the two germline ends. The CDR3 totals 17 residues. CDR1 and CDR2 from the germline V gene are SEHNR and FQNEAQ (reference sequence). This CDR3 reads CASSLGVRQGSTNVLTF. CDR3 coding DNA: TGTGCCAGCAGCTTAGGAGTGAGGCAGGGGTCTACCAACGTCCTGACTTTC.

The V and J genes are TRBV28 and TRBJ1-1, with a tentative D call TRBD1 (5 bases). The CDR3 runs to 17 residues. Between the trimmed V and J ends, which lost 2 bases and 0 bases, there was a span of 16 bases. Germline V CDR1 and CDR2: MDHEN, SYDVKM. The CDR3 loop reads CASSLALEQALNTEAFF. The DNA of the CDR3 is TGTGCCAGCAGTTTAGCCCTTGAACAGGCTTTGAACACTGAAGCTTTCTTT.

The chain links TRBV7-8 to TRBJ1-4; possibly TRBD1 for D (6 bases). Per the germline V gene, CDR1 is SGHVS and CDR2 is FQNEAQ. The V gene lost 1 base and the J gene lost 5 bases, with 17 bases spanning the gap. This CDR3 is 17 amino acids long. The CDR3 reads CASSLGTTGLPNEKLFF. The CDR3 DNA reads as TGTGCCAGCAGCTTAGGGACAACAGGGCTTCCAAATGAAAAACTGTTTTTT.

This chain connects TRBV4-3 to TRBJ2-1; D gene unclear. The CDR3 runs to 14 residues. The germline CDR1 and CDR2 sequences are LGHNA and YSLEER. V was cut by 2 bases and J by 3 bases, with 8 bases left in between. This CDR3 is CASSQRGLYNEQFF. CDR3 DNA sequence: TGCGCCAGCAGCCAACGCGGCCTCTACAATGAGCAGTTCTTC.

The chain uses TRBV4-1 and TRBJ1-4, with D maybe TRBD1 (5 bases). Germline-derived CDR1 and CDR2 are MGHRA and YSYEKL. The CDR3 runs 15 residues. The V gene lost 0 bases and the J gene lost 7 bases, with 12 bases spanning the gap. The CDR3 spells CASSQEAGTAEKLFF. CDR3 sequence (DNA): TGCGCCAGCAGCCAAGAGGCAGGGACGGCTGAAAAACTGTTTTTT.

The genes are TRBV7-9 and TRBJ1-3; D not certain. CDR3 length equals 15 residues. Germline CDR1 and CDR2: SEHNR and FQNEAQ (reference sequence). The ends were cut back, 5 bases at V and 2 bases at J, with 13 bases in the middle. Written as DNA, the CDR3 is TGTGCCAGCAGCCCCATGGTGGGGACTGGAAACACCATATATTTT. Encoded protein: CASSPMVGTGNTIYF. Looking up the rest from reference TRBV7-9 and TRBJ1-3 gives the full variable domain: DTGVSQNPRHKITKRGQNVTFRCDPISEHNRLYWYRQTLGQGPEFLTYFQNEAQLEKSRLLSDRFSAERPKGSFSTLEIQRTEQGDSAMYLCASSPMVGTGNTIYFGEGSWLTVV.

Turning to this clone: The same CDR3 can be traced to other DNA sequences in this sample. V gene TRBV19 combines with J gene TRBJ2-7; D tentatively fits TRBD1 or TRBD2 (5 bases each). Per germline, CDR1 LNHDA and CDR2 SQIVND (reference sequence). Trimming removed 1 base from V and 0 bases from J, with 7 bases in between. The CDR3 consists of 14 residues. CDR3 in amino acids: CASSIVGASYEQYF. The DNA for the CDR3 is TGTGCCAGTAGTATAGTCGGGGCCTCCTACGAGCAGTACTTC.

The V and J genes are TRBV5-5 and TRBJ1-1, with D unresolved. Trimming left V 4 bases short and J 1 base short, with 8 bases between. The CDR3 contains 13 residues. From germline, CDR1 is SGHKS and CDR2 YYEKEE (reference sequence). This CDR3 is CASSPFRNTEAFF. In nucleotides, the CDR3 is TGTGCCAGCAGCCCCTTCAGGAACACTGAAGCTTTCTTT.

The V gene is TRBV7-8, the J gene TRBJ1-5; D not resolved. This CDR3 comprises 15 residues. Trimming cost V 1 base and J 5 bases, with 12 bases left between them. Germline V gives CDR1 SGHVS, CDR2 FQNEAQ. The CDR3 here is CASSLVAIRHQPQHF. The CDR3 nucleotides are TGTGCCAGCAGCTTAGTTGCCATTAGGCATCAGCCCCAGCATTTT.

The chain links TRBV19 to TRBJ2-3; TRBD2 might be the D (6 bases). Germline V gene data show CDR1 as LNHDA and CDR2 as SQIVND (reference sequence). The CDR3 contains 18 residues. V lost 3 bases, J lost 4 bases, and 23 bases lay in between. The CDR3 is CASSIAPPGVRSADTQYF. Written as DNA, the CDR3 is TGTGCCAGTAGTATCGCCCCCCCGGGAGTACGATCAGCAGATACGCAGTATTTT.

On this clone: The same CDR3 can be traced to other DNA sequences in this sample. The rearrangement joins TRBV7-3 to TRBJ2-1, with 10 bases fitting TRBD2. The CDR3 loop spans 15 amino acids. Germline V gene lookup returns CDR1 SGHTA and CDR2 FQGTGA. V gave up 4 bases and J gave up 3 bases; unmatched junction bases: 3. CDR3 nucleotide sequence: TGTGCCAGCAGCTCCTTAGCGGGAGGCTACAATGAGCAGTTCTTC. This encodes CASSSLAGGYNEQFF.

V usage is TRBV27 and J usage is TRBJ1-2, with 8 bases lining up with TRBD1. Germline values: CDR1 MNHEY, CDR2 SMNVEV (reference sequence). The CDR3 is made up of 13 amino acids. V shed 3 bases and J 8 bases; nucleotides not matched to a gene: 5. CDR3 DNA sequence: TGTGCCAGCAGTTTTTCAGGGGGCAAGGGCTACACCTTC. Residues: CASSFSGGKGYTF.

This chain links TRBV6-5 with TRBJ2-7; TRBD1 aligns across 7 bases. The V gene end was trimmed by 6 bases and the J gene end by 4 bases; junction bases not matched to a gene: 12. In germline, CDR1 is MNHEY, CDR2 SVGAGI. This CDR3 comprises 15 residues. The CDR3 bases are TGTGCCAGCAGCTTCAGCCGGGACAGCTCATACGAGCAGTACTTC. Translating gives CASSFSRDSSYEQYF.

The chain carries TRBV5-5 and TRBJ1-1; 7 nucleotides align to TRBD1. The length of the CDR3 is 14 residues. Per germline, CDR1 SGHKS and CDR2 YYEKEE (reference sequence). Trimming took 3 bases from V and 7 from J; bases not matched to a gene: 9. The CDR3 loop is CASSWGTDLFEAFF. Here the CDR3 DNA reads TGTGCCAGCAGCTGGGGGACAGACCTTTTTGAAGCTTTCTTT.

The chain couples TRBV13 to TRBJ2-1; no clear D. Per germline, CDR1 PRHDT and CDR2 FYEKMQ (reference sequence). The CDR3 is made up of 15 amino acids. The V end was cut by 4 bases, the J end by 0 bases, with 10 bases between. The CDR3 DNA is TGTGCCAGCAGCTCCTGGGGTAGCTCCTACAATGAGCAGTTCTTC. Its protein product is CASSSWGSSYNEQFF. Filled out from reference TRBV13 and TRBJ2-1, the complete variable domain reads AAGVIQSPRHLIKEKRETATLKCYPIPRHDTVYWYQQGPGQDPQFLISFYEKMQSDKGSIPDRFSAQQFSDYHSELNMSSLELGDSALYFCASSSWGSSYNEQFFGPGTRLTVL.

This rearrangement joins TRBV4-3 to TRBJ2-7; 13 nucleotides match TRBD2. V lost 0 bases, J lost 2 bases, and 10 bases stayed unmatched. The CDR3 is 19 residues long. Per the germline V gene, CDR1 is LGHNA and CDR2 is YSLEER. This CDR3 reads CASSQDEWTSGSWAYEQYF. Here the CDR3 DNA reads TGCGCCAGCAGCCAAGATGAATGGACTAGCGGGAGTTGGGCCTACGAGCAGTACTTC.

The chain employs TRBV28 and TRBJ1-2, with D possibly being TRBD1 (6 bases). The ends were cut back, 3 bases at V and 2 bases at J, with 10 bases in the middle. CDR1 is MDHEN and CDR2 is SYDVKM in the germline V gene. CDR3 length: 14 amino acids. The CDR3 DNA is TGTGCCAGCAGTTTTGGGACAAAGAACTATGGCTACACCTTC. Translation: CASSFGTKNYGYTF.